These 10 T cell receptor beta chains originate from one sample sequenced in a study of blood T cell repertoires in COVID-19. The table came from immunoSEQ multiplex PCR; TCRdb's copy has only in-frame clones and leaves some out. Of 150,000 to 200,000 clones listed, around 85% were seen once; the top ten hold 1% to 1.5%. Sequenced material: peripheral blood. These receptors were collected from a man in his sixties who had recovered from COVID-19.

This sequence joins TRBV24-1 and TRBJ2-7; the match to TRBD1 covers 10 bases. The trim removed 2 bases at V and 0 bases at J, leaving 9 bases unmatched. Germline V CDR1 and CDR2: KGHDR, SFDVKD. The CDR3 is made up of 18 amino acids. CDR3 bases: TGTGCCACCAGTGATTCGACTGGACAGGGGGAACTCTCCTACGAGCAGTACTTC. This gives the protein CATSDSTGQGELSYEQYF.

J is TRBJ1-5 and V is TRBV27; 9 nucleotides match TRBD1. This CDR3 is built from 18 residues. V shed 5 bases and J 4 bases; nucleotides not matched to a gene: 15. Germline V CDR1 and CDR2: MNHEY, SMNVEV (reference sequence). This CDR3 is CASSGTGGAVAINQPQHF. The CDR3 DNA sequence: TGTGCCAGCAGTGGTACAGGGGGCGCGGTGGCTATTAATCAGCCCCAGCATTTT.

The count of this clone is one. The CDR3 spells CASSMAGTGETQYF. For the CDR3, the DNA is TGTGCCAGTAGTATGGCGGGGACCGGAGAGACCCAGTACTTC. The gene calls are TRBV19 and TRBJ2-5, with D possibly TRBD2 on 6 matching bases. Trimming pared 3 bases from V and 4 bases from J, leaving 12 bases between. Germline assignment: CDR1 LNHDA and CDR2 SQIVND (reference sequence). The CDR3 runs to 14 residues. Full variable domain (missing parts from reference TRBV19 and TRBJ2-5): DGGITQSPKYLFRKEGQNVTLSCEQNLNHDAMYWYRQDPGQGLRLIYYSQIVNDFQKGDIAEGYSVSREKKESFPLTVTSAQKNPTAFYLCASSMAGTGETQYFGPGTRLLVL.

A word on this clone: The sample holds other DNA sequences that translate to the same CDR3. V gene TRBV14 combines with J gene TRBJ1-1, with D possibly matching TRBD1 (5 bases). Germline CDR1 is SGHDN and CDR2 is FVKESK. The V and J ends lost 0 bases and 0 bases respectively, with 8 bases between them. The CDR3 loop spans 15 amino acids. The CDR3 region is CASSQEGALNTEAFF. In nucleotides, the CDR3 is TGTGCCAGCAGCCAAGAAGGGGCCCTGAACACTGAAGCTTTCTTT. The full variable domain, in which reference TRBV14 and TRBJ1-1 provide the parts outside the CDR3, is EAGVTQFPSHSVIEKGQTVTLRCDPISGHDNLYWYRRVMGKEIKFLLHFVKESKQDESGMPNNRFLAERTGGTYSTLKVQPAELEDSGVYFCASSQEGALNTEAFFGQGTRLTVV.

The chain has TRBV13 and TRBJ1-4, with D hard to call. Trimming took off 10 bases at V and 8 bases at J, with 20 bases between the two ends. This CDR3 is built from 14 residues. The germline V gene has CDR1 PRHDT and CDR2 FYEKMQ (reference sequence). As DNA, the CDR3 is TGTGCCACCACCCAACGGGAAAAGCGAGAAAAACTGTTTTTT. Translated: CATTQREKREKLFF.

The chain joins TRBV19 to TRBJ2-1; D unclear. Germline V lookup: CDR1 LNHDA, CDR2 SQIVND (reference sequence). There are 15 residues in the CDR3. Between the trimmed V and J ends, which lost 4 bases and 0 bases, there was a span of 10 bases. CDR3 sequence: CASSTRISSYNEQFF. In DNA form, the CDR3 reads TGTGCCAGTAGTACGAGGATTAGCTCCTACAATGAGCAGTTCTTC.

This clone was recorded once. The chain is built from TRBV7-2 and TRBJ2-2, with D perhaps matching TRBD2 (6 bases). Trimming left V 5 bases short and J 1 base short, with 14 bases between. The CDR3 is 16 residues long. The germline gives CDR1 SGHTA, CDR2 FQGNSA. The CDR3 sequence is CASSPRLVLNTGELFF. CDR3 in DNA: TGTGCCAGCAGCCCGAGACTAGTCTTGAACACCGGGGAGCTGTTTTTT.

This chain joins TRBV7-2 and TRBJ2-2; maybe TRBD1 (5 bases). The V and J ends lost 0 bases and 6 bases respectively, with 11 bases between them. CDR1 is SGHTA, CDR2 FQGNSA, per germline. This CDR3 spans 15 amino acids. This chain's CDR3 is CASSLAPGYAGELFF. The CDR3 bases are TGTGCCAGCAGCTTAGCCCCAGGGTACGCCGGGGAGCTGTTTTTT.

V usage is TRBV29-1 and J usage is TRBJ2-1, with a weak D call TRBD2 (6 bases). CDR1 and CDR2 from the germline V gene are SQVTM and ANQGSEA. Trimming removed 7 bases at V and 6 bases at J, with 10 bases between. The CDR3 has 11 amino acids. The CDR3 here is CSAQEGNEQFF. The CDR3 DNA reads TGCAGCGCCCAGGAGGGCAATGAGCAGTTCTTC.

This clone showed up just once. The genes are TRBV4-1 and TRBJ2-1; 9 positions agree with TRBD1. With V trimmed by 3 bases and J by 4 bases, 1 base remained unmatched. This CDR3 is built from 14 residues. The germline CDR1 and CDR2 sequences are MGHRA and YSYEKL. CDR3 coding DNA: TGCGCCAGCAGCCAGACAGGGGGATACAATGAGCAGTTCTTC. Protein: CASSQTGGYNEQFF.